This T cell receptor beta chain emerged from a study of control samples from healthy donors and cancer patients. Clones were read by immunoSEQ multiplex PCR, and TCRdb kept only the in-frame ones, dropping some. The data show roughly 180,000 clones, with around 95% seen just once and 4.1% held by the top ten. The material sequenced was blood. This clonotype was sampled from a woman aged 60-75 years in good health.

The CDR3 loop is CASSPTVGIEQFF. The CDR3 DNA reads TGTGCCAGCTCACCGACAGTAGGAATTGAGCAGTTCTTC. The V and J genes are TRBV18 and TRBJ2-1; tentatively, D is TRBD1 (5 bases). V shed 3 bases and J shed 9 bases, with 12 bases lying between them. The CDR3 consists of 13 residues. The germline V gene has CDR1 KGHSH and CDR2 LQKENI.